This record concerns one T cell receptor (beta chain) sequence. Its antigen is as yet unknown. Assay used: immunoSEQ multiplex PCR; TCRdb lists only in-frame clones, some missing. The sample lists 50,000 to 70,000 clones; around four fifths were seen once. Patients had blood sampled at baseline and again on cycle 4 day 1 and cycle 7 day 1. The data originate from a study of OX40 agonist ivuxolimab in advanced cancers. Study conclusions and caveats: The authors also found low normalized T-cell clonal expansion in some nonresponders. Partly responding patients at 0.1-3.0 mg/kg showed some of the smallest clonal expansion.

The specimen comprised CD4+ or CD8+ T cells sorted from blood, sampled in a trial of the OX40 agonist ivuxolimab. The clonotype originates from an adult with an advanced solid tumor such as melanoma, head and neck, liver or kidney cancer.

The CDR3 DNA follows: TGTGCCAGCAGACGGGGGGCTCAGTACCAAGAGACCCAGTACTTC. It encodes CASRRGAQYQETQYF. The rearrangement joins TRBV11-1 to TRBJ2-5; weak D call: TRBD2 (7 bases). The germline gives CDR1 SGHAT, CDR2 FQDESV (reference sequence). The CDR3 extends over 15 amino acids. The V gene lost 6 bases and the J gene lost 0 bases, with 14 bases spanning the gap.